The clone carrying this T cell receptor beta chain was counted once. This record comes from a study of cytotoxic CD8 clonotypes in ibrutinib-treated CLL. Only in-frame clones appear in the TCRdb table, and some are missing; sequencing was by immunoSEQ multiplex PCR. The sample shows 50,000 to 75,000 clones, approximately 71% of them seen only once. The ends lost 2 bases at V and 4 bases at J; junction bases unmatched: 5. This CDR3 has 15 residues. In germline, CDR1 is LGHNA, CDR2 YNFKEQ. This clonotype was obtained from a human donor with chronic lymphocytic leukemia. The sample was PBMCs, taken after 12 months of ibrutinib treatment. This chain connects TRBV4-2 to TRBJ1-2, with TRBD1 matching 9 bases. The chain's CDR3 is CASSQSTGGGYGYTF. As DNA, the CDR3 is TGTGCCAGCAGCCAATCGACAGGGGGGGGCTATGGCTACACCTTC.